Shown below are 9 T cell receptor beta chains from a single sample sequenced in a study of T cells in Graves' hyperthyroidism and ophthalmopathy. RNA transcripts served as the template for amplifying TCR beta CDR3 regions. The TCR CDR3 was amplified in a first-round RT-PCR using the HTBI primer set. TCRdb re-analysed the multiplex PCR reads in MiXCR, keeping a single row per CDR3 protein. Among 550,000 to 850,000 distinct CDR3 sequences listed, 15% to 20% were seen once. Sequencing was done on a sample of blood. The receptor set was obtained from a woman aged 45-65 years with Graves' hyperthyroidism that later progressed to Graves' ophthalmopathy.

There are many counts of this clonotype. The V gene is TRBV2, the J gene TRBJ1-3; TRBD1 aligns across 7 bases. This CDR3 is 15 amino acids long. The V segment lost 6 bases and the J segment 0 bases; nucleotides outside the gene matches: 5. CDR1 is SNHLY, CDR2 FYNNEI, per germline. The CDR3 is CASRGDSYSGNTIYF. CDR3 DNA sequence: TGTGCCAGCAGGGGGGACAGCTACTCTGGAAACACCATATATTTT. Using reference TRBV2 and TRBJ1-3 for the parts outside the CDR3, the full variable domain is EPEVTQTPSHQVTQMGQEVILRCVPISNHLYFYWYRQILGQKVEFLVSFYNNEISEKSEIFDDQFSVERPDGSNFTLKIRSTKLEDSAMYFCASRGDSYSGNTIYFGEGSWLTVV.

The sample holds a few counts of this clonotype. The chain is built from TRBV20-1 and TRBJ2-6; D is ambiguous. Looked up from germline, CDR1 is DFQATT and CDR2 is SNEGSKA (reference sequence). CDR3 length: 14 residues. Trimming took 3 bases from V and 1 from J, leaving 7 bases between them. For the CDR3, the DNA is TGCAGTGCTAGTGTGGTATCTGGGGCCAACGTCCTGACTTTC. Translation: CSASVVSGANVLTF.

In this sample, this clonotype turned up a few times. The J gene is TRBJ2-7, the V gene TRBV29-1, with TRBD2 as a possible D gene (5 bases). Germline V lookup: CDR1 SQVTM, CDR2 ANQGSEA. Trimming stripped 2 bases from V and 2 bases from J, with 13 bases between. The CDR3 is 14 residues long. CDR3 sequence (DNA): TGCAGCGTTGAAATCCGGGGAGACCCCTACGAGCAGTACTTC. This translates into CSVEIRGDPYEQYF.

This clonotype was found many times. The rearrangement links TRBV20-1 to TRBJ2-7; D perhaps matches TRBD1 (5 bases). This CDR3 region has 15 residues. Trimming removed 0 bases at V and 0 bases at J, with 12 bases between. CDR1 and CDR2 (germline): DFQATT, SNEGSKA (reference sequence). The CDR3 DNA follows: TGCAGTGCTAGAGAGGATAGGGGCGTCTCCTACGAGCAGTACTTC. Translation: CSAREDRGVSYEQYF.

This clonotype was seen at least ten times. The chain links TRBV18 to TRBJ1-1; D is ambiguous. Germline loops: CDR1 KGHSH, CDR2 LQKENI. The CDR3 has 14 residues. Between the trimmed V and J ends, which lost 0 bases and 1 base, there was a span of 6 bases. CDR3 sequence: CASSPPIGNTEAFF. The CDR3 DNA reads as TGTGCCAGCTCACCACCGATAGGGAACACTGAAGCTTTCTTT.

The gene calls are TRBV7-2 and TRBJ1-5, with 7 bases matching TRBD1. The germline gives CDR1 SGHTA, CDR2 FQGNSA. V shed 5 bases and J 7 bases; nucleotides not matched to a gene: 11. This CDR3 region has 15 residues. The DNA of the CDR3 is TGTGCCAGCAGCAAAGACAGGGTAGCATCCCAGCCCCAGCATTTT. Its translation: CASSKDRVASQPQHF.

This clonotype was seen a handful of times. The CDR3 loop reads CSVVLDRLNEKLFF. The CDR3 DNA is TGCAGCGTGGTATTGGACAGACTTAATGAAAAACTGTTTTTT. The rearrangement uses TRBV29-1 and TRBJ1-4; maybe TRBD1 (6 bases). CDR1 is SQVTM, CDR2 ANQGSEA, per germline. CDR3 size: 14 residues. V was clipped by 6 bases and J by 4 bases, with 15 bases between them.

This clonotype has just a few counts. V is TRBV6-2 or TRBV6-3 and J is TRBJ1-4, with D tentatively TRBD1 (6 bases). The germline V and J ends were trimmed by 2 bases and 5 bases, with 12 bases remaining between them. CDR3 length: 15 residues. The germline V gene encodes CDR1 MNHEY and CDR2 SVGEGT. The CDR3 region is CASSYPGQRNEKLFF. As DNA, the CDR3 is TGTGCCAGCAGTTACCCTGGACAGAGAAATGAAAAACTGTTTTTT.

This chain uses TRBV18 with TRBJ1-3; the D gene is possibly TRBD1 (6 bases). This CDR3 has 16 residues. Germline values: CDR1 KGHSH, CDR2 LQKENI. The V end was cut by 6 bases, the J end by 0 bases, with 15 bases between. The CDR3 bases are TGTGCCAGCTCGCCATCGGGGGCCCTCTCTGGAAACACCATATATTTT. Amino acids: CASSPSGALSGNTIYF.